What follows is one TCR beta chain and its context. The antigen is unknown. Trimming took 0 bases from V and 5 from J, leaving 11 bases between them. This CDR3 is built from 16 residues. Germline CDR1 is SGHNT and CDR2 is YENEEA. The assay ran at deep level. TCRdb's table, derived via immunoSEQ multiplex PCR, lists solely in-frame clones and lacks some. The profile shows some 1 million clones, more than 65% of them singletons. This sample is part of a study of shared clonotypes between healthy human individuals. General study points: Shared clonotypes: 4.5% to 5% naive CD4, around 3.4% naive CD8, roughly 2.2% memory CD4, around 0.4% memory CD8. Only blood samples were collected, and tissue repertoires likely differ. Generally, estimated richness proved larger in naive subsets than it did in memory subsets.

The sequenced sample was memory CD4+ T cells sorted from blood. Documented subset: CD45RA-negative fraction. The chain links TRBV11-3 to TRBJ1-6; D is possibly TRBD1 (6 bases). The clonotype comes from a man aged 18 to 30 in good health. DNA for the CDR3: TGTGCCAGCAGCTTAGATCGGTCAGGGGATAATTCACCCCTCCACTTT. It yields the protein CASSLDRSGDNSPLHF.